This TCR beta chain was captured by sequencing in a study of blood T cell repertoires in COVID-19. Authors' processing steps: Using reference gene primer amplification, nucleated cell counts were estimated. Assay: immunoSEQ multiplex PCR; the TCRdb copy retains only in-frame clones and omits some. The V and J calls and clone size are taken from that table; D and trimming were inferred from the DNA. The sample includes 140,000 to 150,000 clones, 75% to 90% seen only once; the top ten take around 5%. Sequences were obtained from peripheral blood. The clonotype originates from a human donor in a cohort sampled during active COVID-19.

Written as DNA, the CDR3 is TGCAGCGTAGAGACAGGGCAAACCACTGAAGCTTTCTTT. Residues: CSVETGQTTEAFF. This sequence joins TRBV29-1 and TRBJ1-1; 7 positions agree with TRBD1. CDR3 length: 13 residues. The J segment lost 4 bases and the V segment lost 6 bases, leaving 8 bases of the junction unmatched. Germline CDR1 and CDR2: SQVTM and ANQGSEA.